These 8 T cell receptor beta chains originate from one sample sequenced in a study of T-cell reconstitution after alpha-beta-depleted transplantation in children. Library preparation (for TCRbeta) was performed with unique molecular identifiers. From the PCR reads, TCRdb called clonotypes with MiXCR, one entry per CDR3 protein. Among 200,000 to 250,000 distinct CDR3 sequences, about 8.2% were seen once, and the ten largest hold 35%. The specimen comprised PBMCs, mostly from graft donor cells, sampled 360 days after TCRalphabeta/CD19-depleted stem cell transplant. Receptors were obtained from a male patient between 2 and 10 years old who had a stem cell transplant for acute myeloid leukemia, so the T cells may come from the graft donor.

V and J are TRBV5-1 and TRBJ2-2, with 9 bases fitting TRBD2. Losses at the gene ends were 2 bases for V and 9 bases for J; bases not matched to a gene: 5. Germline V gene sequence: CDR1 SGHRS, CDR2 YFSETQ. The CDR3 contains 14 residues. The CDR3 loop reads CASSFGGRGRELFF. The DNA for the CDR3 is TGCGCCAGCAGCTTCGGCGGGAGGGGCCGGGAGCTGTTTTTT.

This clonotype was recorded a few times. J is TRBJ2-7 and V is TRBV4-2; 9 nucleotides agree with TRBD2. The junction had 9 bases not matched to a gene; V was cut back by 4 bases and J by 2 bases. Germline-derived CDR1 and CDR2 are LGHNA and YNFKEQ. The CDR3 has 16 amino acids. The CDR3 DNA reads as TGTGCCAGCAGCCTAAACCGGCTAGCGGGAACCTACGAGCAGTACTTC. This encodes CASSLNRLAGTYEQYF.

This clonotype was seen repeatedly, ten times or more. The genes are TRBV29-1 and TRBJ1-1, with D uncertain. This CDR3 region has 13 residues. CDR1 SQVTM and CDR2 ANQGSEA come from the germline V gene. The V end lost 3 bases, the J end lost 6 bases, and 14 bases lay between the germline ends. Here the CDR3 DNA reads TGCAGCGTTGAGGTCTACTTGGGCCCTGAAGCTTTCTTT. Protein: CSVEVYLGPEAFF.

The chain links TRBV5-1 to TRBJ2-3, with D perhaps matching TRBD1 (5 bases). The CDR3 loop spans 16 amino acids. Per germline, CDR1 SGHRS and CDR2 YFSETQ. Deletions cut 7 bases from V and 3 bases from J, with 21 bases between. This CDR3 is CASGKWTPLSTDTQYF. The DNA of the CDR3 is TGCGCCAGCGGCAAATGGACACCTCTGTCGACAGATACGCAGTATTTT. The variable domain in full, with the rest retrieved from reference TRBV5-1 and TRBJ2-3, is KAGVTQTPRYLIKTRGQQVTLSCSPISGHRSVSWYQQTPGQGLQFLFEYFSETQRNKGNFPGRFSGRQFSNSRSEMNVSTLELGDSALYLCASGKWTPLSTDTQYFGPGTRLTVL.

This chain links TRBV18 with TRBJ1-6, with D unresolved. Germline V CDR1 and CDR2: KGHSH, LQKENI. V shed 5 bases and J shed 8 bases, with 16 bases lying between them. The length of the CDR3 is 15 residues. CDR3 in amino acids: CASSRRTELYSPLHF. The CDR3 coding sequence is TGTGCCAGCTCAAGAAGGACGGAACTATATTCACCCCTCCACTTT.

The chain joins TRBV9 to TRBJ2-1, with D maybe TRBD2 (6 bases). The germline V gene encodes CDR1 SGDLS and CDR2 YYNGEE. The germline V and J ends were trimmed by 4 bases and 7 bases, with 18 bases remaining between them. The CDR3 runs to 15 residues. The CDR3 nucleotides read TGTGCCAGCAGCCCGCAGTTTCGGGGGACGAATGAGCAGTTCTTC. This gives the protein CASSPQFRGTNEQFF.

The chain uses TRBV5-1 and TRBJ1-2; TRBD1 matches 10 bases. CDR1 and CDR2 (germline): SGHRS, YFSETQ. This CDR3 comprises 18 residues. The V gene end was trimmed by 0 bases and the J gene end by 5 bases; junction bases not matched to a gene: 13. The CDR3 here is CASSLGVPGTGEFYGYTF. The CDR3 bases are TGCGCCAGCAGCTTGGGGGTTCCCGGGACAGGGGAGTTTTATGGCTACACCTTC. The full variable domain, with the rest looked up from reference TRBV5-1 and TRBJ1-2, is KAGVTQTPRYLIKTRGQQVTLSCSPISGHRSVSWYQQTPGQGLQFLFEYFSETQRNKGNFPGRFSGRQFSNSRSEMNVSTLELGDSALYLCASSLGVPGTGEFYGYTFGSGTRLTVV.

The chain is built from TRBV6-1 and TRBJ2-1; no clear D gene. The V end lost 8 bases, the J end lost 3 bases, and 11 bases lay between the germline ends. This CDR3 spans 13 amino acids. Germline CDR1 and CDR2: MNHNS and SASEGT. The DNA of the CDR3 is TGTGCCAGCGAAGGTACACTCTACAATGAGCAGTTCTTC. Amino acids: CASEGTLYNEQFF.